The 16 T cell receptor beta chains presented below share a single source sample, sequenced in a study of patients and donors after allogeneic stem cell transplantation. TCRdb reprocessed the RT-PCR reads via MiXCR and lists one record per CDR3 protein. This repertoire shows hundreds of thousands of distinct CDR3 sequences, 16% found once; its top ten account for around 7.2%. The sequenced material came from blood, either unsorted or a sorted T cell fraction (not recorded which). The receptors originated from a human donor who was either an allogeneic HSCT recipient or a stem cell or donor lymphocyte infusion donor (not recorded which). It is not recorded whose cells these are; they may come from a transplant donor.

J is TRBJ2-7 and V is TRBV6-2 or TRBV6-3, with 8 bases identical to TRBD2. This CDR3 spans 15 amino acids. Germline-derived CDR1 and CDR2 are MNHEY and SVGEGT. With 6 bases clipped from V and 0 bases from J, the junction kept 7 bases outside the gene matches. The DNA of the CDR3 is TGTGCCAGCAGCTGGACTAGCAAAAGCTCCTACGAGCAGTACTTC. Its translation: CASSWTSKSSYEQYF.

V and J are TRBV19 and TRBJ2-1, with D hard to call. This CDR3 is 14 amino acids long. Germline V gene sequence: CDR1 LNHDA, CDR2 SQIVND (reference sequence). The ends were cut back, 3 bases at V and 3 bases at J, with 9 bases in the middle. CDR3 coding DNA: TGTGCCAGTAGTATTTATTTAGACTACAATGAGCAGTTCTTC. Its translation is CASSIYLDYNEQFF.

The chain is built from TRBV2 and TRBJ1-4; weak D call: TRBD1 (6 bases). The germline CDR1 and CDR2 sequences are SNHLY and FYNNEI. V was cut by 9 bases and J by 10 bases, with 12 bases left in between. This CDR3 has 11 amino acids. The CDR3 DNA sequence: TGTGCCAGTTTCAAGGGGGGAAAACTGTTTTTT. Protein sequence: CASFKGGKLFF.

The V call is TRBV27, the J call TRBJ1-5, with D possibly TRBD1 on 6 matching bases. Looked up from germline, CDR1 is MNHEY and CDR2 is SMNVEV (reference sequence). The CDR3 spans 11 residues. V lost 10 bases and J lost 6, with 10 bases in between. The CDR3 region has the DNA TGTGCCACAGGGGAGACTCAGCCCCAGCATTTT. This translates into CATGETQPQHF.

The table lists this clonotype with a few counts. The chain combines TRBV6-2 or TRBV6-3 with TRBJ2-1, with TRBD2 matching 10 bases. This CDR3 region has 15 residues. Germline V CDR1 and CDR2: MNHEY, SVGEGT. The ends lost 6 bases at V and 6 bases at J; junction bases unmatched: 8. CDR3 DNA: TGTGCCAGCAGCCCCACAGCGGGGGGGCCCAATGAGCAGTTCTTC. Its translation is CASSPTAGGPNEQFF.

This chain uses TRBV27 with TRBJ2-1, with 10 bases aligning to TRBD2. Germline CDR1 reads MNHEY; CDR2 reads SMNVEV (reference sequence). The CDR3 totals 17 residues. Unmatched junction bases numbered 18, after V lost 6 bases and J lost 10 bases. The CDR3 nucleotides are TGTGCCAGCAGCGAAAGGCGGGCCCTAGCGGGAGCGGGAGAGCAGTTCTTC. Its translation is CASSERRALAGAGEQFF.

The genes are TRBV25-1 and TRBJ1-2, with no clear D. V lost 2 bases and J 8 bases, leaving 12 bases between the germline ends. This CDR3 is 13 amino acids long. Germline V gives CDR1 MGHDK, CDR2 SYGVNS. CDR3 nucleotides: TGTGCCAGCAGTGAAGTGGGTCGATACGGCTACACCTTC. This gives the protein CASSEVGRYGYTF.

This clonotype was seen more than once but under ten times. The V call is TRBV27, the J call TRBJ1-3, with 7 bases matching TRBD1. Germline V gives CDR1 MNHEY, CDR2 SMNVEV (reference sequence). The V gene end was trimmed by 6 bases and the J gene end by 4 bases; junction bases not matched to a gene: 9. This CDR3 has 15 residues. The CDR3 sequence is CASRNTGASGNTIYF. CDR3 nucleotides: TGTGCCAGCAGGAACACAGGGGCGTCCGGAAACACCATATATTTT.

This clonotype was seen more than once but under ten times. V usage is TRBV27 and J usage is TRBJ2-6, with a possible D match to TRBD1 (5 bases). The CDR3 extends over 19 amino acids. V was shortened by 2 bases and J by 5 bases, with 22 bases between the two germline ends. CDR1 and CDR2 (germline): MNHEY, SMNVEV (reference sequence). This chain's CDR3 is CASSLTARQGTPRANVLTF. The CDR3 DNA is TGTGCCAGCAGTTTAACAGCTCGGCAGGGAACCCCAAGGGCCAACGTCCTGACTTTC. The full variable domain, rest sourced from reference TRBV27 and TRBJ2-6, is EAQVTQNPRYLITVTGKKLTVTCSQNMNHEYMSWYRQDPGLGLRQIYYSMNVEVTDKGDVPEGYKVSRKEKRNFPLILESPSPNQTSLYFCASSLTARQGTPRANVLTFGAGSRLTVL.

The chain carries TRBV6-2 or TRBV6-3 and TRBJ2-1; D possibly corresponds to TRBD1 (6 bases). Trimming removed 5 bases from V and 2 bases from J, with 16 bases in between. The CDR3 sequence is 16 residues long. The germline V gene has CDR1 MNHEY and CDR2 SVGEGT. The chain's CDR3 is CASSPSDRKTYNEQFF. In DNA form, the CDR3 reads TGTGCCAGCAGTCCCAGCGACAGGAAGACCTACAATGAGCAGTTCTTC.

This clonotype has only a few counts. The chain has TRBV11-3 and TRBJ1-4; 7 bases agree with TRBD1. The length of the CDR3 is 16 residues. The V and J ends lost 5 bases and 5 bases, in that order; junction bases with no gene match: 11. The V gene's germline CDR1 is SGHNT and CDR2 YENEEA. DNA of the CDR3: TGTGCCAGCAGCCTGTCTGGGGACAGTCGCAATGAAAAACTGTTTTTT. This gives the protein CASSLSGDSRNEKLFF.

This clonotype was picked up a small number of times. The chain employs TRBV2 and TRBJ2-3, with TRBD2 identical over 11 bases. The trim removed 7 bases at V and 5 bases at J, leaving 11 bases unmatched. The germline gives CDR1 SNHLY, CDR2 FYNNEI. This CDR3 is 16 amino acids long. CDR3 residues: CASNLSSGRRGDTQYF. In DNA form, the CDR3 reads TGTGCCAGCAATCTCTCTAGCGGGAGGCGGGGAGATACGCAGTATTTT. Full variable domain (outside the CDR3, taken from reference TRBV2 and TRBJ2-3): EPEVTQTPSHQVTQMGQEVILRCVPISNHLYFYWYRQILGQKVEFLVSFYNNEISEKSEIFDDQFSVERPDGSNFTLKIRSTKLEDSAMYFCASNLSSGRRGDTQYFGPGTRLTVL.

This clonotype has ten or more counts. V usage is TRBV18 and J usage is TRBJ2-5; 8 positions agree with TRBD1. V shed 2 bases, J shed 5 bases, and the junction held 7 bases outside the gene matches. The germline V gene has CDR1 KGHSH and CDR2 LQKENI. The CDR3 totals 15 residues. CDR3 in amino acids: CASSPSGGARETQYF. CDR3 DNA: TGTGCCAGCTCACCATCAGGGGGCGCGAGGGAGACCCAGTACTTC.

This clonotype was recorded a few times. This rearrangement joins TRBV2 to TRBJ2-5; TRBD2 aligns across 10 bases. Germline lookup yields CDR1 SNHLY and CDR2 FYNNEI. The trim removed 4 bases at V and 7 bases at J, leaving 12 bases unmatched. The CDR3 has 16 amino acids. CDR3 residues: CASSGDSGGSGVTQYF. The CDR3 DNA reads TGTGCCAGCAGTGGGGATAGCGGGGGGTCAGGAGTGACCCAGTACTTC. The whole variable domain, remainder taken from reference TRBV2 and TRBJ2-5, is EPEVTQTPSHQVTQMGQEVILRCVPISNHLYFYWYRQILGQKVEFLVSFYNNEISEKSEIFDDQFSVERPDGSNFTLKIRSTKLEDSAMYFCASSGDSGGSGVTQYFGPGTRLLVL.

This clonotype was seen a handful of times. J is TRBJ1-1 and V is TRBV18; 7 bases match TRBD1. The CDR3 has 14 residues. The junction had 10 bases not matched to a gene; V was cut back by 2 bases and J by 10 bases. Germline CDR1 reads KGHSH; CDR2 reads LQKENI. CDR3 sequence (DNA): TGTGCCAGCTCACCATCTTCACAGGGGACGGGAGCTTTCTTT. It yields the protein CASSPSSQGTGAFF.

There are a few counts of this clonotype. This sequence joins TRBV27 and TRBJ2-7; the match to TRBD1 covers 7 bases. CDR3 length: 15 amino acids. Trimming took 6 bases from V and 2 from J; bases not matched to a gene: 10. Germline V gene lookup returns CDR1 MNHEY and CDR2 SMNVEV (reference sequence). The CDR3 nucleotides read TGTGCCAGCAGGACCGGGACAGCCTCCGCCTACGAGCAGTACTTC. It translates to CASRTGTASAYEQYF.